The sequence of this T cell receptor (beta chain) was determined in a study of OX40 agonist ivuxolimab in advanced cancers. In the study overall: Administration of intravenous ivuxolimab to patients occurred every 2 weeks at 0.01 to 10 mg/kg. Checkpoint inhibitors had been given previously to under 50% of patients. Study-wide findings and caveats: The antigen specificity of the peripheral T cells (those that were expanded) was not determined. Compared with others, partial responders at 0.1-3.0 mg/kg displayed clonal expansion among the lowest.

Comment on this clone: Its antigen is as yet unknown.

The CDR3 sequence is 16 residues long. V lost 5 bases and J 2 bases, leaving 16 bases between the germline ends. CDR1 SGHTA and CDR2 FQGNSA come from the germline V gene. Clones were read by immunoSEQ multiplex PCR, and TCRdb kept only the in-frame ones, dropping some. The data contain roughly 77,000 clones, roughly 90% of them singletons. The chain employs TRBV7-2 and TRBJ2-1, with D unclear. This sample comprised CD4+ or CD8+ T cells sorted from blood, obtained in a trial of the OX40 agonist ivuxolimab. This sequence originates from an adult with an advanced solid tumor such as melanoma, head and neck, liver or kidney cancer. CDR3 amino acids: CASSPASTPPYNEQFF. The CDR3 bases are TGTGCCAGCAGCCCAGCCTCGACCCCCCCCTACAATGAGCAGTTCTTC. Looking up the rest from reference TRBV7-2 and TRBJ2-1 gives the full variable domain: GAGVSQSPSNKVTEKGKDVELRCDPISGHTALYWYRQSLGQGLEFLIYFQGNSAPDKSGLPSDRFSAERTGGSVSTLTIQRTQQEDSAVYLCASSPASTPPYNEQFFGPGTRLTVL.